This T cell receptor beta chain was captured in a study of response to subunit inactivated influenza vaccine. Findings and limits, study-wide: T cells newly recruited by each seasonal influenza vaccination are few, the authors suggested.

Each CDR3 protein is one row after TCRdb ran MiXCR on the RT-PCR reads. The table has 280,000 or so distinct CDR3 sequences, just over 20% seen once. CDR1 and CDR2 from the germline V gene are SQVTM and ANQGSEA. Trimming took 4 bases from V and 2 from J, leaving 16 bases between them. The CDR3 spans 15 residues. About this clonotype: Its target is unknown.

The TCR originated in a man between 50 and 75 years old who received an inactivated influenza vaccine. The gene calls are TRBV29-1 and TRBJ2-3; the D call may be TRBD1 or TRBD2 (5 bases each). The sequenced sample was PBMCs from blood, obtained less than 22 months after vaccination. Written as DNA, the CDR3 is TGCAGCGTTGCCGATCCGGGGCTATACACAGATACGCAGTATTTT. Amino acids: CSVADPGLYTDTQYF.